What follows describes a single T cell receptor beta chain. Its specificity is not known. This entry comes from a study of OX40 agonist ivuxolimab in advanced cancers. Study background: Across the patients, intravenous ivuxolimab was delivered every 2 weeks at 0.01 to 10 mg/kg.

Findings of the study overall: Partial responders at 0.1-3.0 mg/kg showed near-lowest clonal expansion. Also showing low normalized T-cell clonal expansion were some of the nonresponders.

The repertoire was sequenced with immunoSEQ multiplex PCR; TCRdb's copy has only in-frame clones and lacks some. Of around 76,000 clones listed, about 82% are singletons. The CDR3 runs to 15 residues. V shed 4 bases and J shed 6 bases, with 16 bases lying between them. Germline V CDR1 and CDR2: SGDLS, YYNGEE. The chain couples TRBV9 to TRBJ1-4; perhaps TRBD1 as D (5 bases). This TCR derives from an adult with an advanced solid tumor such as melanoma, head and neck, liver or kidney cancer. The sequenced sample was CD4+ or CD8+ T cells sorted from blood, obtained in a trial of the OX40 agonist ivuxolimab. CDR3 in amino acids: CASSSHGGFDEKLFF. The DNA of the CDR3 is TGTGCCAGCAGCTCCCATGGGGGGTTTGATGAAAAACTGTTTTTT. Full variable domain (remainder filled in from reference TRBV9 and TRBJ1-4): DSGVTQTPKHLITATGQRVTLRCSPRSGDLSVYWYQQSLDQGLQFLIQYYNGEERAKGNILERFSAQQFPDLHSELNLSSLELGDSALYFCASSSHGGFDEKLFFGSGTQLSVL.